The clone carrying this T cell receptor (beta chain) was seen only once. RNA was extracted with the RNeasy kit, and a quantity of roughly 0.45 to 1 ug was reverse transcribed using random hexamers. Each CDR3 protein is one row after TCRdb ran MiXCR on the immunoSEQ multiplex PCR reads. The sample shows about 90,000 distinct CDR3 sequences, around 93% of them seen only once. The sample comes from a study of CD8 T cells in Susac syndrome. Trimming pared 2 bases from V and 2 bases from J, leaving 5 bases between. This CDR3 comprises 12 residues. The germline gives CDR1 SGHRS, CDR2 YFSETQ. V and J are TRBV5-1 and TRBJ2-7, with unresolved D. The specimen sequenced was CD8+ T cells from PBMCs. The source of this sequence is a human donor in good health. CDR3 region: CASSLHPYEQYF. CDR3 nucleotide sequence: TGCGCCAGCAGCTTACACCCCTACGAGCAGTACTTC.